This TCR beta chain was retrieved from a study of T cell responses to AZD1222 COVID-19 vaccine. Study-level information: The analysis combined second doses at about 4 or about 12 weeks. Overall study results and limits: Reports indicate that nearly half of spike-specific TCRs are directed at unmutated variant regions.

Points on this clone: What it recognizes is unknown.

TCRdb keeps only in-frame clones here, not all; method: immunoSEQ multiplex PCR. This sample has over 95,000 clones, with 80% to 90% found just once. Trimming cost V 7 bases and J 1 base, with 11 bases left between them. This CDR3 spans 14 amino acids. CDR1 is MNHNY, CDR2 SVGAGI, per germline (reference sequence). This chain connects TRBV6-6 to TRBJ1-5; possible D gene TRBD1, 6 bases. The origin of this receptor is an adult in good health. The sample here was peripheral blood, taken on day 0 of AZD1222 vaccination. CDR3 sequence (DNA): TGTGCCAGCATGAACAGGGTAAGCAATCAGCCCCAGCATTTT. Its protein is CASMNRVSNQPQHF.